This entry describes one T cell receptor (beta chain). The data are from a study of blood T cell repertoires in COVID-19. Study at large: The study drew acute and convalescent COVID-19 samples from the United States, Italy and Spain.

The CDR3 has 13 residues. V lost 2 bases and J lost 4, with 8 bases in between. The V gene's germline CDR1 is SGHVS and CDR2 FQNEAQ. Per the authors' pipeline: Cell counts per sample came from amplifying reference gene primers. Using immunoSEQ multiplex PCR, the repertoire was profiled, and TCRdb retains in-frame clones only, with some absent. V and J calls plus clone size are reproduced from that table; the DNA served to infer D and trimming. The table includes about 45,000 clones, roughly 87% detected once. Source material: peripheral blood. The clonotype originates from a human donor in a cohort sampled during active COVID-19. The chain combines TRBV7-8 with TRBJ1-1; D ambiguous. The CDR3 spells CASSLFRGTEAFF. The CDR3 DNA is TGTGCCAGCAGCTTATTCCGAGGCACTGAAGCTTTCTTT.